These T cell receptor beta chains were read from a single sample in a study of blood T cell repertoires in COVID-19. TCRdb's copy holds only in-frame clones and misses some; the assay was immunoSEQ multiplex PCR. The sample lists some 330,000 clones, roughly 90% occurring once. The specimen sequenced was peripheral blood. Receptors originate from a woman aged 25 to 39 with COVID-19, enrolled during active disease. Both conserved end residues are part of each CDR3. A D gene is named only where the DNA matches it firmly. The listing skips clone size in some rows; elsewhere it reads once, few, many or a size class.

TRBV30,TRBJ1-5,TRBD1,-,TGTGCCTGGAGTCGGACAGGGGGCGGTAGCCAGCCCCAGCATTTT,CAWSRTGGGSQPQHF
TRBV7-9,TRBJ1-4,TRBD1,-,TGTACCGTAGGGACAGGGTTTGAAAAACTGTTTTTT,CTVGTGFEKLFF
TRBV5-1,TRBJ1-1,-,-,TGCGCCAGCAGCTTGGCGCGGGGGGACACTGAAGCTTTCTTT,CASSLARGDTEAFF
TRBV7-9,TRBJ1-2,TRBD1,-,TGTGCCAGCAGCTTAGTGGGACAGGAAAACTATGGCTACACCTTC,CASSLVGQENYGYTF
TRBV5-1,TRBJ2-7,-,-,TGCGCCAGCAGCATACAGGGTTTTAGGGGCTACGAGCAGTACTTC,CASSIQGFRGYEQYF
TRBV7-8,TRBJ1-2,TRBD1,-,TGTGCCAGCCACCCGGGGACAGCTAACTATGGCTACACCTTC,CASHPGTANYGYTF
TRBV5-1,TRBJ2-1,TRBD1,-,TGCGCCAGCAACAATGGGACAGGCGGAAACAATGAGCAGTTCTTC,CASNNGTGGNNEQFF
TRBV18,TRBJ1-1,-,-,TGTGCCAGCTCACCACGGGGGGGCAACACTGAAGCTTTCTTT,CASSPRGGNTEAFF
TRBV3-1/TRBV3-2,TRBJ1-1,TRBD1,-,TGTGCCAGCAGCCACCACAGGGGCCCTGAAGCTTTCTTT,CASSHHRGPEAFF
TRBV7-8,TRBJ2-4,TRBD2,-,TGTGCCAGCAGCTTAGCGAGGCTAGCGGGGGCCTTAAACATTCAGTACTTC,CASSLARLAGALNIQYF
TRBV29-1,TRBJ1-1,TRBD1,-,TGCAGCGGTCTAGGCCAGGGGGCCACTGAAGCTTTCTTT,CSGLGQGATEAFF
TRBV21-1,TRBJ2-2,-,-,TGTGCCAGCAGCATCTGCGTATTTTGGGGCCGCCTGGTATGGTCGAACACCGGGGAGCTGTTTTTT,CASSICVFWGRLVWSNTGELFF
TRBV10-3,TRBJ2-7,-,-,TGTGCCATCAGTGAGGGCCCGGGTTTATACGAGCAGTACTTC,CAISEGPGLYEQYF
TRBV7-9,TRBJ2-2,-,-,TGTGCCAGCAGCCCCTTGACTAACTGGGGCACCGGGGAGCTGTTTTTT,CASSPLTNWGTGELFF
TRBV10-2,TRBJ1-6,TRBD1,-,TGCGCCAGCAGAGGCAGGACAGGGAGCTATAATTCACCCCTCCACTTT,CASRGRTGSYNSPLHF
TRBV7-2,TRBJ2-4,TRBD1,-,TGTGCCAGCAGCTTAGGGCTTGGGACAGCAAACATTCAGTACTTC,CASSLGLGTANIQYF
TRBV5-6,TRBJ1-4,-,few,TGTGCCAGCAGCTTGTTGGCAGGGGTGGGCGAAAAACTGTTTTTT,CASSLLAGVGEKLFF
TRBV10-3,TRBJ2-6,TRBD1,once,TGTGCCAGTACCGGGACAGGGGGGCTCGGGGCCAACGTCCTGACTTTC,CASTGTGGLGANVLTF
TRBV4-2,TRBJ1-2,-,-,TGTGCCAGCAGCCCCAGGGGACCTAACCTCTATGGCTACACCTTC,CASSPRGPNLYGYTF
TRBV6-5,TRBJ1-2,TRBD1,-,TGTGCCAGCACCGGGACAGGGGGATTTGGCTACACCTTC,CASTGTGGFGYTF
TRBV12-3/TRBV12-4,TRBJ2-2,-,-,TGTGCCAGCAGTCCGAAGCGGGCCGGGGAGCTGTTTTTT,CASSPKRAGELFF
TRBV11-3,TRBJ2-1,-,-,TGTGCCAGCAGCTTTTCAGGTTTCGATGAGCAGTTCTTC,CASSFSGFDEQFF
TRBV7-9,TRBJ2-3,TRBD2,-,TGTGCCAGCAGCCCTTGGGCGTCGGGGGGTACTAGCACAGATACGCAGTATTTT,CASSPWASGGTSTDTQYF
TRBV19,TRBJ1-2,-,-,TGTGCCAGTAGTATAGGGACAGACGTAAATGGCTACACCTTC,CASSIGTDVNGYTF
TRBV5-1,TRBJ2-3,-,-,TGCGCCAGCAGCCCGGGACTCCTGGTCACAGATACGCAGTATTTT,CASSPGLLVTDTQYF
TRBV3-1/TRBV3-2,TRBJ2-5,-,-,TGTGCCAGCAGCCTCGAGGTCCAAGAGACCCAGTACTTC,CASSLEVQETQYF
TRBV4-3,TRBJ2-2,-,-,TGCGCCAGCAGCCAACTGGGGGGAGGCACCGGGGAGCTGTTTTTT,CASSQLGGGTGELFF
TRBV19,TRBJ2-3,TRBD1,-,TGTGCCAGTAGTAGGGGACAGGGCTCAGATACGCAGTATTTT,CASSRGQGSDTQYF
TRBV18,TRBJ1-1,TRBD1,once,TGTGCCAGCTCATCCAGGACAGGGATTGTTGAAGCTTTCTTT,CASSSRTGIVEAFF
TRBV19,TRBJ2-3,-,-,TGTGCCAGTAGTATCCGCGGGGGCGGGACAGATACGCAGTATTTT,CASSIRGGGTDTQYF
TRBV12-3/TRBV12-4,TRBJ2-3,-,-,TGTGCCAGCAGCCGGAGCACAGATACGCAGTATTTT,CASSRSTDTQYF
TRBV7-2,TRBJ1-2,-,once,TGTGCCAGCAGCCCAAGTGGCGGATATGGCTACACCTTC,CASSPSGGYGYTF
TRBV15,TRBJ1-2,-,-,TGTGCCACCAGCAGAGATAGATTATCGGGTAGCGCTCCCGGCTATGGCTACACCTTC,CATSRDRLSGSAPGYGYTF
TRBV27,TRBJ1-1,-,once,TGTGCCAGCAGTTTTTTTAGTGGCACTGAAGCTTTCTTT,CASSFFSGTEAFF
TRBV24-1,TRBJ2-3,TRBD2,-,TGTGCCACCAGTGATGTCGGGGCGGGGGGGAGGAATACGCAGTATTTT,CATSDVGAGGRNTQYF
TRBV2,TRBJ2-1,TRBD2,-,TGTGCCAGCAGCGAATCTCGGGGGGGTGAGCAGTTCTTC,CASSESRGGEQFF
TRBV28,TRBJ1-2,-,once,TGTGCCACACAGTCCTATGGCTACACCTTC,CATQSYGYTF
TRBV28,TRBJ1-1,-,-,TGTGCCAGCAGGGACATTAGAATGAACACTGAAGCTTTCTTT,CASRDIRMNTEAFF
TRBV30,TRBJ2-7,-,-,TGTGCCTGGAGTGTAGCGAGATTTGGGGCAGGCAGAACCGGCGAGCAGTACTTC,CAWSVARFGAGRTGEQYF
TRBV29-1,TRBJ1-1,TRBD1,-,TGCAGCGTTGAGGACAGGGAGAACACTGAAGCTTTCTTT,CSVEDRENTEAFF
TRBV5-4,TRBJ2-1,TRBD2,-,TGTGCCAGCAGCGGGAGGGGTACAGAGCAGTTCTTC,CASSGRGTEQFF
TRBV30,TRBJ1-2,-,-,TGTGCCTGGAGTTCCTCACCCGGGAGAGACTACACCTTC,CAWSSSPGRDYTF
TRBV4-2,TRBJ1-2,-,few,TGTGCCACCCGGGTTAGGTATGGCTACACCTTC,CATRVRYGYTF